This record covers a single T cell receptor beta chain. This table comes from immunoSEQ multiplex PCR, and its TCRdb copy is limited to in-frame clones, with some not included. Of under 200,000 clones listed, approximately 90% are singletons. Germline loops: CDR1 SNHLY, CDR2 FYNNEI. Trimming stripped 2 bases from V and 0 bases from J, with 19 bases between. The CDR3 totals 19 residues. The entry originates in a study of T cell responses to AZD1222 COVID-19 vaccine. The sequence came from an adult in good health. This sequence joins TRBV2 and TRBJ2-2, with D possibly matching TRBD2 (5 bases). The specimen was peripheral blood, collected on day 0 of AZD1222 vaccination. The CDR3 coding sequence is TGTGCCAGCAGTGAATGGCCTAGCTCCTCGATATCGAACACCGGGGAGCTGTTTTTT. Amino acid sequence: CASSEWPSSSISNTGELFF. The whole variable domain, remainder taken from reference TRBV2 and TRBJ2-2, is EPEVTQTPSHQVTQMGQEVILRCVPISNHLYFYWYRQILGQKVEFLVSFYNNEISEKSEIFDDQFSVERPDGSNFTLKIRSTKLEDSAMYFCASSEWPSSSISNTGELFFGEGSRLTVL.